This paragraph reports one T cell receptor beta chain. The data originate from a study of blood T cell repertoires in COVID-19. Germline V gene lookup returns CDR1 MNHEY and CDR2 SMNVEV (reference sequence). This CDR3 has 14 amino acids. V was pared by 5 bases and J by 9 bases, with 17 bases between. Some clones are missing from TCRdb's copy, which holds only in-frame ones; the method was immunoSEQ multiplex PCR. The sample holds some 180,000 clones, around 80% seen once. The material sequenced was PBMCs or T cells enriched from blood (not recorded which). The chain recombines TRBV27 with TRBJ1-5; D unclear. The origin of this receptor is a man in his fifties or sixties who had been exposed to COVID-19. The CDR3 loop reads CASSLQRNVGPQHF. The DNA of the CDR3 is TGTGCCAGCAGTCTTCAGAGGAACGTTGGGCCCCAGCATTTT.